This paragraph covers one T cell receptor beta chain sequence. What it recognizes is unknown. The junction differs from germline at one of its ends, possibly a read error. This entry is derived from a study of CD8+ T cells in alopecia areata. For the study at large: Treatment with tofacitinib (6 to 18 months) was followed by 6 months off drug.

As for treatment: oral pan-JAK inhibitor, 5-10 mg twice daily. The study team obtained lesional scalp punch biopsies and peripheral blood from alopecia areata patients. This CDR3 contains 12 residues. The germline V gene has CDR1 PRHDT and CDR2 FYEKMQ (reference sequence). Study-wide results and caveats: Persistence during tofacitinib was seen for many expanded lesional clones in scalp and blood.

After isolation, RNA underwent reverse transcription to generate cDNA as the sequencing template. Clones were sequenced by immunoSEQ multiplex PCR, and TCRdb holds only the in-frame ones, with some missing. The repertoire includes 75,000 to 85,000 clones, around 65% of them detected once, and 20% to 25% sits in the top ten. This sequence originates from a human donor with alopecia areata. The chain employs TRBV13 and TRBJ2-7, with 8 bases identical to TRBD1. The material sequenced was CD8+ T cells sorted from blood, taken at week 24, from a patient treated with tofacitinib. As DNA, the CDR3 is TGTGCCAGCAGCTCCTCGACAGGGGTGTTACACTTC. As protein: CASSSSTGVLHF.